This TCR beta chain was sequenced during a study of blood T cells in healthy people across ages (dated by TCRdb to the mid-2010s). Regarding the complete study: In model experiments, template switching captured roughly one uniquely barcoded TCR beta cDNA molecule for every two T cells. To track age-related changes in TCR beta repertoire diversity, the study relied on deep sequencing normalized with unique cDNA molecular identifiers. Four age groups were formed from the donors: young (average 16 years), middle-aged (around 40), aged (around 68) and long-lived (roughly 88). To avoid experimental bias, donors of different ages were distributed randomly across sequencing lanes. For two donors (one aged 18 to 29 and one aged 80 or older), the study analyzed two additional independent replicas of 1 million unique cDNA reads from the same blood draw. What the study reported, not specific to this receptor: The long-lived group showed more naive CD4+ T cells, fewer expanded clones and increased TCR diversity than the aged group, suggesting age selection. Observed TCR beta diversity correlated strongly with the percentage of naive T cells measured by flow cytometry. Conclusive comparison of naive and antigen-experienced compartments was prevented by the profiling of bulk unsorted PBMCs. Observed TCR beta diversity per million T cells fell roughly linearly with age, and a significant reduction was already apparent by age around 39. Estimates of total diversity based on one million sequenced T cells were considered lower bounds and underestimates. Because donor CMV infection status was unknown, age-related changes in expanded clonotypes were potentially confounded.

This clonotype has at least ten counts. Its antigen is not yet known. Nothing much larger sits one base from this clone, and base qualities are not available. The CDR3 spans 16 residues, from the cysteine through the phenylalanine. Here the CDR3 DNA is all that survives: 48 bases in frame from base 1. The germline V gene (reference sequence) sets CDR1 to LNHNV and CDR2 to YYDKDF. V is reduced by 0 bases and J by 2 bases, leaving a spacing of 8 bases between them. Library preparation used 5' RACE. Reads for this sample came from an Illumina HiSeq 2500. A second about 7 to 12 cycle PCR used a sample-barcoded 5' primer and a J-beta primer mix. A template-switch 5' adaptor carrying 12 random nucleotides introduced a unique molecular identifier onto each TCR beta cDNA molecule. Each sample yielded at least 2.5 million CDR3-containing paired-end reads. First-strand cDNA was synthesized from all RNA with the Mint cDNA synthesis kit, primed by a TRBC-specific oligonucleotide. Following uracil-DNA glycosylase treatment, all cDNA underwent a first 18-cycle PCR with the universal primers M1SS and BC2_uni_R. The paper's data handling went like this. For normalization, 1 million high-quality reads were randomly selected from each sample, with every read carrying a distinct molecular identifier. Instead of being binned into consensus sequences, reads with shared molecular identifiers were discarded. MiTCR, with a Q25 quality threshold and the strictest error-elimination algorithm, was used for CDR3 identification, clonotype clustering and error correction. A nonparametric unseen species model with Euler transformation was used to estimate a lower bound on total TCR beta diversity. TCRdb redid the processing of the public reads, applying fastp at Q25 and MiXCR, and retained in-frame beta chains. CDR3 protein sequences are deduplicated, and each keeps its most common genes and DNA. TCRdb's processing, not the authors', yielded these V and J calls. In this sample the table shows 870,000 or so distinct CDR3 sequences, around 28% of which occur a single time. The ten largest account for roughly 17% of the sample.

The roughly 42 donors, aged about 6 to 95 years, were systemically healthy Caucasian individuals from Russia. Around 9.9 milliliters of peripheral blood were collected from each donor into EDTA-treated Vacutainer tubes. Ficoll-Paque density-gradient centrifugation was used to isolate PBMCs, with at least 6.5 million per sample. Trizol reagent was used to extract total RNA from PBMCs, with at least 6 micrograms per sample. For every donor, an aliquot of PBMCs went through flow cytometry to measure the percentages of naive CD45RAhigh/CD27high T cells. This receptor was obtained from a woman older than 75 in good health. Sequencing was performed on blood. The chain links TRBV15 with TRBJ2-6; a confident D gene designation cannot be given. DNA sequence: TGTGCCACCAGCAGAGATTCCGGCCCTGGGGCCAACGTCCTGACTTTC. Its translation is CATSRDSGPGANVLTF.